The 24 T cell receptor beta chains presented below share a single source sample, sequenced in a study of blood T cell repertoires in COVID-19. Sequencing was performed with immunoSEQ multiplex PCR; in TCRdb, only in-frame clones are kept and a portion is missing. This table has under 150,000 clones, 84% appearing once. Material: peripheral blood. The receptors originated from a woman in her forties with acute or convalescent COVID-19.

This clone is a singleton in its sample. CDR3 coding DNA: TGCGCCAGCAGCTTGGGGGGCGGCCCCTATAATTCACCCCTCCACTTT. Its protein product is CASSLGGGPYNSPLHF. V usage is TRBV5-1 and J usage is TRBJ1-6; D is possibly TRBD1 (5 bases). Trimming left V 0 bases short and J 2 bases short, with 9 bases between. Germline CDR1 is SGHRS and CDR2 is YFSETQ. CDR3 length equals 16 residues.

This chain links TRBV9 with TRBJ1-1; 11 nucleotides align to TRBD1. V lost 4 bases, J lost 1 base, and 3 bases stayed unmatched. The CDR3 is made up of 15 amino acids. Germline assignment: CDR1 SGDLS and CDR2 YYNGEE. The CDR3 sequence: CASSTGQGANTEAFF. The CDR3 bases are TGTGCCAGCAGCACCGGACAGGGGGCGAACACTGAAGCTTTCTTT.

This chain joins TRBV6-5 and TRBJ2-7; D is possibly TRBD1 (5 bases). The length of the CDR3 is 15 residues. Germline CDR1 and CDR2: MNHEY and SVGAGI. V lost 0 bases and J 4 bases, leaving 13 bases between the germline ends. The CDR3 loop is CASSYSLTGPYEQYF. CDR3 DNA: TGTGCCAGCAGTTACTCGTTAACAGGACCATACGAGCAGTACTTC.

The chain has TRBV3-1 (or the pseudogene TRBV3-2) and TRBJ2-7; possibly TRBD1 for D (5 bases). The CDR3 contains 14 residues. CDR1 is LGHDT, CDR2 YNNKEL, per germline (reference sequence). With 4 bases removed from V and 4 bases from J, the gap between germline ends came to 14 bases. CDR3 amino acids: CASSPRQGPYEQYF. DNA of the CDR3: TGTGCCAGCAGCCCCCGCCAGGGCCCTTACGAGCAGTACTTC.

This clone appeared a single time. The J gene is TRBJ1-1, the V gene TRBV30; maybe TRBD1 (5 bases). This CDR3 is built from 12 residues. V lost 5 bases and J lost 2, with 9 bases in between. The germline V gene has CDR1 GTSNPN and CDR2 SVGIG (reference sequence). Here the CDR3 DNA reads TGTGCCTGGGGAAGGGGAAACACTGAAGCTTTCTTT. This gives the protein CAWGRGNTEAFF.

The sample holds a few counts of this clone. The rearrangement joins TRBV5-6 to TRBJ2-2; no clear D. Germline values: CDR1 SGHDT, CDR2 YYEEEE. Trimming removed 0 bases from V and 6 bases from J, with 9 bases in between. The CDR3 is 14 residues long. The CDR3 DNA reads as TGTGCCAGCAGCTTGGCACCAGGATCCGGGGAGCTGTTTTTT. Protein product: CASSLAPGSGELFF.

The CDR3 DNA follows: TGTGCCAGCAGCCAAGGGGGTGTCACCGGGGAGCTGTTTTTT. This codes for CASSQGGVTGELFF. This rearrangement joins TRBV6-5 to TRBJ2-2; D is perhaps TRBD1 (6 bases). This CDR3 spans 14 amino acids. Germline V lookup: CDR1 MNHEY, CDR2 SVGAGI. V lost 6 bases to trimming and J lost 4 bases, with 12 bases between them.

This chain joins TRBV6-6 and TRBJ2-5; 12 bases line up with TRBD1. Trimming took 6 bases from V and 5 from J; bases not matched to a gene: 19. CDR3 length equals 19 residues. Per the germline V gene, CDR1 is MNHNY and CDR2 is SVGAGI (reference sequence). In DNA, the CDR3 is TGTGCCAGCAGCTACGGTCCCGGGACAGGGGGCGTAGGATCCGAGACCCAGTACTTC. Translation: CASSYGPGTGGVGSETQYF.

The rearrangement links TRBV6-2 or TRBV6-3 to TRBJ1-1, with D possibly matching TRBD1 (6 bases). The germline CDR1 and CDR2 sequences are MNHEY and SVGEGT. The CDR3 loop spans 15 amino acids. The V end lost 5 bases, the J end lost 7 bases, and 20 bases lay between the germline ends. The CDR3 reads CASSRLGLQGNEAFF. CDR3 bases: TGTGCCAGCAGTCGCCTAGGCCTCCAGGGGAATGAAGCTTTCTTT.

The chain joins TRBV2 to TRBJ1-4, with D uncertain. Germline V CDR1 and CDR2: SNHLY, FYNNEI. The CDR3 totals 13 residues. The V end was cut by 2 bases, the J end by 8 bases, with 9 bases between. The CDR3 reads CASSEIMREKLFF. Written as DNA, the CDR3 is TGTGCCAGCAGTGAAATAATGAGAGAAAAACTGTTTTTT.

The chain couples TRBV4-1 to TRBJ2-3; the match to TRBD2 covers 8 bases. This CDR3 contains 16 residues. V shed 0 bases, J shed 1 base, and the junction held 3 bases outside the gene matches. In germline, CDR1 is MGHRA, CDR2 YSYEKL. The CDR3 region is CASSQDHGGGTDTQYF. DNA for the CDR3: TGCGCCAGCAGCCAAGATCACGGGGGGGGCACAGATACGCAGTATTTT.

V usage is TRBV30 and J usage is TRBJ1-1; TRBD1 matches at 7 bases. This CDR3 comprises 13 residues. V lost 1 base to trimming and J lost 3 bases; unmatched junction nucleotides: 2. Germline CDR1 is GTSNPN and CDR2 is SVGIG (reference sequence). The CDR3 region is CAWSEQGHTEAFF. CDR3 nucleotide sequence: TGTGCCTGGAGTGAACAGGGGCACACTGAAGCTTTCTTT.

V usage is TRBV5-6 and J usage is TRBJ2-4, with D maybe TRBD2 (7 bases). The CDR3 has 15 residues. The germline CDR1 and CDR2 sequences are SGHDT and YYEEEE. Trimming took 4 bases from V and 7 from J, leaving 18 bases between them. The CDR3 DNA sequence: TGTGCCAGCAGCCCGAACGGGGGGCTAAAGAACATTCAGTACTTC. Translated: CASSPNGGLKNIQYF.

This clone was seen a few times. CDR3 sequence reads: CASRQQGVTNEKLFF. The DNA for the CDR3 is TGCGCCAGCAGGCAACAGGGGGTAACTAATGAAAAACTGTTTTTT. The chain is built from TRBV4-3 and TRBJ1-4; TRBD1 agrees at 8 bases. This CDR3 spans 15 amino acids. J was trimmed by 1 base and V by 6 bases; bases with no gene match: 4. Germline V CDR1 and CDR2: LGHNA, YSLEER.

This sequence joins TRBV20-1 and TRBJ2-7; D unclear. The germline V and J ends were trimmed by 3 bases and 0 bases, with 3 bases remaining between them. Looked up from germline, CDR1 is DFQATT and CDR2 is SNEGSKA (reference sequence). The CDR3 contains 11 residues. The CDR3 nucleotides read TGCAGTGCTAGCGGCTCCTACGAGCAGTACTTC. Its translation is CSASGSYEQYF.

The rearrangement uses TRBV20-1 and TRBJ1-4; D remains unclear. Germline loops: CDR1 DFQATT, CDR2 SNEGSKA (reference sequence). The CDR3 totals 13 residues. V lost 3 bases, J lost 5 bases, and 10 bases lay in between. The CDR3 sequence is CSASRHENEKLFF. In DNA form, the CDR3 reads TGCAGTGCTAGTAGACATGAGAATGAAAAACTGTTTTTT.

The chain uses TRBV7-2 and TRBJ2-1, with 11 bases fitting TRBD1. The CDR3 extends over 17 amino acids. Germline CDR1 reads SGHTA; CDR2 reads FQGNSA. V dropped 4 bases and J dropped 7; count of bases not matched to a gene: 12. CDR3 in amino acids: CASSSPGGDRGKNEQFF. The CDR3 nucleotides are TGTGCCAGCAGCTCACCTGGCGGGGACAGGGGGAAAAATGAGCAGTTCTTC.

The V call is TRBV6-5, the J call TRBJ1-5; TRBD1 matches at 8 bases. V gave up 5 bases and J gave up 7 bases; unmatched junction bases: 10. Germline V lookup: CDR1 MNHEY, CDR2 SVGAGI. The CDR3 consists of 15 residues. In DNA, the CDR3 is TGTGCCAGCAGTCCAATGGACAGGGCGCGACAGCCCCAGCATTTT. Protein product: CASSPMDRARQPQHF.

The chain is built from TRBV6-5 and TRBJ1-3; D call uncertain. Trimming shortened V by 6 bases and J by 0 bases, and 12 bases separated the two germline ends. CDR1 MNHEY and CDR2 SVGAGI come from the germline V gene. The CDR3 is made up of 15 amino acids. Here the CDR3 DNA reads TGTGCCAGCAGCGGGAGGCACGACTCTGGAAACACCATATATTTT. Its translation is CASSGRHDSGNTIYF.

The chain is built from TRBV11-2 and TRBJ2-7; D is undetermined. V gave up 0 bases and J gave up 5 bases, with 14 bases separating them. The CDR3 length is 15 residues. Germline V CDR1 and CDR2: SGHAT, FQNNGV. The CDR3 DNA reads TGTGCCAGCAGCTTAGATCAGTTGAGGTTCCACGAGCAGTACTTC. This encodes CASSLDQLRFHEQYF.

V gene TRBV6-5 combines with J gene TRBJ1-2; the D gene is possibly TRBD1 (5 bases). This CDR3 region has 15 residues. V lost 0 bases, J lost 1 base, and 9 bases lay in between. Germline values: CDR1 MNHEY, CDR2 SVGAGI. CDR3 loop: CASSYSLGGNYGYTF. The CDR3 bases are TGTGCCAGCAGTTACTCTTTGGGGGGTAACTATGGCTACACCTTC.

This clone was picked up a small number of times. V is TRBV11-3 and J is TRBJ2-3; 9 bases line up with TRBD2. The germline V gene has CDR1 SGHNT and CDR2 YENEEA. Unmatched junction bases numbered 15, after V lost 5 bases and J lost 6 bases. The CDR3 is made up of 17 amino acids. CDR3 protein: CASSQEGRLAGTDTQYF. CDR3 nucleotides: TGTGCCAGCAGCCAGGAGGGTCGGCTAGCGGGGACCGATACGCAGTATTTT.

J is TRBJ2-5 and V is TRBV7-3; D unresolved. The CDR3 extends over 13 amino acids. The V gene lost 1 base and the J gene lost 2 bases, with 5 bases spanning the gap. The germline V gene encodes CDR1 SGHTA and CDR2 FQGTGA. CDR3 bases: TGTGCCAGCAGCTTAATAGCACAAGAGACCCAGTACTTC. Translation: CASSLIAQETQYF.

The J gene is TRBJ2-1, the V gene TRBV11-2; D gene ambiguous. Germline assignment: CDR1 SGHAT and CDR2 FQNNGV. This CDR3 spans 12 amino acids. Trimming removed 4 bases at V and 6 bases at J, with 7 bases between. Written as DNA, the CDR3 is TGTGCCAGCAGCTCCATACTCAATGAGCAGTTCTTC. Translated, it gives CASSSILNEQFF.